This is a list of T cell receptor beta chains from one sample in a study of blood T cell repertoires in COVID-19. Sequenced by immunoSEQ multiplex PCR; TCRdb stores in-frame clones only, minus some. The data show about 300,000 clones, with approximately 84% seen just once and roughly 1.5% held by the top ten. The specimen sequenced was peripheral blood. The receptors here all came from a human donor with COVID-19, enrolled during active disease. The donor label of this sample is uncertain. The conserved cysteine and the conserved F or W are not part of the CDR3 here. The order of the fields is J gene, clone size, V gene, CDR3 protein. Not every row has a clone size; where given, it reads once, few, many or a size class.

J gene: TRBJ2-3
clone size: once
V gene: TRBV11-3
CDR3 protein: ASSRGLAGDSTDTQY

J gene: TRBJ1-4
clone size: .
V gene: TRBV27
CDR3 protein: ASGEGGEKLF

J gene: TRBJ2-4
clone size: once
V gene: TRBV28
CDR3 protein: ASTTGGALAKNIQY

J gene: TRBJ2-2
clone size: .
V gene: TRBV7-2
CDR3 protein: ASSLAMAINTGELF

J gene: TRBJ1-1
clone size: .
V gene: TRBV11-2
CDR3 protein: ASSAQGSTEAF

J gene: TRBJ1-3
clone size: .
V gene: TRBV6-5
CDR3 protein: ASMGAISGNTIY

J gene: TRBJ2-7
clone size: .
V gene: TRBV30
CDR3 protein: AWNRDRRSYEQY

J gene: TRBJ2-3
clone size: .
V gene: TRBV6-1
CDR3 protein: ASSETYSSDTQY

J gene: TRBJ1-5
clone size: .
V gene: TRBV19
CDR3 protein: ASSPRDTNQPQH

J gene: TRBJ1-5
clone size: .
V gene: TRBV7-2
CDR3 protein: ASSSTGFNQPQH

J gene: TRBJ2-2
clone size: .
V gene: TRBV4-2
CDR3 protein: ASSQGTGRTGELF

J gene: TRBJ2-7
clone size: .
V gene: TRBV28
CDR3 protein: ASTSGVDNPTPFYEQY

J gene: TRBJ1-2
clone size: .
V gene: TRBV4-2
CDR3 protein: ASSPTSESNYGYT

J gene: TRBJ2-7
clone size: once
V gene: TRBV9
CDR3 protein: ASSVGPAFYEQY

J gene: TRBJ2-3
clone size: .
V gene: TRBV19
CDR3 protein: ASSIGGAITDTQY

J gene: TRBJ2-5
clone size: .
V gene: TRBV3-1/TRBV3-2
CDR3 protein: ASSPLRLATTQETQY

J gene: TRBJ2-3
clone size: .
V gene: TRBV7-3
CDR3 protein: ASSSPDRAGGPIDTQY

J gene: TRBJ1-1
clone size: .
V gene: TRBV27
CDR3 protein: ASSRNMNTEAF

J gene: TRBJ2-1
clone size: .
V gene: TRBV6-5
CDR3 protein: ASRPSRDARYGQF

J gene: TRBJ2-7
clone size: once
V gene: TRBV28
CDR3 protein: ASTPHRSAYEQY

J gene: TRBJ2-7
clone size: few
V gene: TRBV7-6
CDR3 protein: ASSPGTGSSYEQY

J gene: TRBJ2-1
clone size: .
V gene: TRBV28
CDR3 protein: ASRDYQAGKEQF

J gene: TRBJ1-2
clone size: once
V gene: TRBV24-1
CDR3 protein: ATSDTDRGRKGYT

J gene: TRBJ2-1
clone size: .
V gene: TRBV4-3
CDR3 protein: ASSQDLTSGSSSYNEQF

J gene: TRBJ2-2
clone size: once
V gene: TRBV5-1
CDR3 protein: ASSEGQGNTGELF

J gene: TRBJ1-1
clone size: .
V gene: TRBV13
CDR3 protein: ASSTGTGEAF

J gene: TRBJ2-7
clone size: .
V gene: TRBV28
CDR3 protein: ASSFPKISYEQY

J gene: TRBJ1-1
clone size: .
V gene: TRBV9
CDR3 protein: ASSVGHMNTEAF

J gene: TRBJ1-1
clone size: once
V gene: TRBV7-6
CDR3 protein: ASSLARTGQSEAF

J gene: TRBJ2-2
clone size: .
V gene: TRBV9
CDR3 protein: ASSVIETGELF

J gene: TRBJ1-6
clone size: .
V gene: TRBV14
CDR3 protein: ASSHWQGNSPLH

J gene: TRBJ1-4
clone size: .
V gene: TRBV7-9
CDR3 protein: ASTPRGGGGNEKLF

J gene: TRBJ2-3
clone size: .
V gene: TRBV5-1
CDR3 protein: ASSLDGAGSTDTQY